Presented here are 20 T cell receptor beta chains from one specimen sequenced in a study of shared clonotypes between healthy human individuals. The repertoire was sequenced with immunoSEQ multiplex PCR; TCRdb's copy has only in-frame clones and lacks some. This sample carries a few hundred thousand clones, over 95% of them seen once, and the ten largest clones take 0.11%. Selected positively for CCR7 and CD45RO-negative, naive CD8 cells excluded terminally differentiated effector memory CD45RA+ cells. Specimen: naive CD8+ T cells sorted from blood. All receptors come from a woman aged 25-40 years in good health.

The chain carries TRBV27 and TRBJ2-1; tentative D call: TRBD2 (6 bases). Trimming removed 5 bases at V and 0 bases at J, with 14 bases between. This CDR3 is 16 amino acids long. Germline V gives CDR1 MNHEY, CDR2 SMNVEV (reference sequence). The CDR3 spells CASSAVAARSYNEQFF. CDR3 DNA sequence: TGTGCCAGCAGTGCAGTAGCGGCCCGCTCCTACAATGAGCAGTTCTTC.

The chain employs TRBV9 and TRBJ2-7, with 9 bases that match TRBD2. This CDR3 region has 16 residues. Germline lookup yields CDR1 SGDLS and CDR2 YYNGEE. V was pared by 2 bases and J by 2 bases, with 8 bases of the junction left unmatched. The CDR3 DNA sequence: TGTGCCAGCAGCGTGACATCGGGACTAGCCACCTACGAGCAGTACTTC. This translates into CASSVTSGLATYEQYF.

Comment on this clone: The identical CDR3 is also encoded by other nucleotide sequences in the sample. The chain uses TRBV28 and TRBJ2-7, with D perhaps matching TRBD1 (5 bases). V was trimmed by 3 bases and J by 1 base, leaving 7 bases between them. Germline V CDR1 and CDR2: MDHEN, SYDVKM. CDR3 length equals 13 residues. The DNA for the CDR3 is TGTGCCAGCAGTTTTGACAGTTCCTACGAGCAGTACTTC. It is translated as CASSFDSSYEQYF.

The chain joins TRBV6-5 to TRBJ2-5; unclear D gene. Germline loops: CDR1 MNHEY, CDR2 SVGAGI. This CDR3 comprises 15 residues. V gave up 7 bases and J gave up 5 bases, with 20 bases separating them. The CDR3 sequence: CASTPGWEATETQYF. As DNA, the CDR3 is TGTGCCAGCACCCCCGGGTGGGAAGCAACGGAGACCCAGTACTTC.

CDR3 nucleotides: TGTGCCAGCAGTCCCCAGTACAGAACCCTCTCCTACGAGCAGTACTTC. It codes for CASSPQYRTLSYEQYF. This sequence joins TRBV28 and TRBJ2-7; D uncertain. The CDR3 length is 16 residues. The V end was cut by 5 bases, the J end by 0 bases, with 17 bases between. CDR1 and CDR2 (germline): MDHEN, SYDVKM.

V is TRBV30 and J is TRBJ1-4; 10 bases fit TRBD1. There are 14 residues in the CDR3. Germline CDR1 is GTSNPN and CDR2 is SVGIG (reference sequence). V lost 2 bases, J lost 8 bases, and 5 bases stayed unmatched. CDR3 amino acids: CAWSSGTGVEKLFF. The CDR3, as DNA: TGTGCCTGGAGTTCCGGGACAGGGGTAGAAAAACTGTTTTTT. The full variable domain, with the rest looked up from reference TRBV30 and TRBJ1-4, is SQTIHQWPATLVQPVGSPLSLECTVEGTSNPNLYWYRQAAGRGLQLLFYSVGIGQISSEVPQNLSASRPQDRQFILSSKKLLLSDSGFYLCAWSSGTGVEKLFFGSGTQLSVL.

The chain uses TRBV11-1 and TRBJ2-2, with 15 bases identical to TRBD2. Per the germline V gene, CDR1 is SGHAT and CDR2 is FQDESV (reference sequence). The CDR3 runs to 18 residues. V lost 2 bases, J lost 0 bases, and 1 base stayed unmatched. CDR3: CASSLRTSGRANTGELFF. As DNA, the CDR3 is TGTGCCAGCAGCTTAAGGACTAGCGGGAGGGCGAACACCGGGGAGCTGTTTTTT.

Turning to this clone: Different DNA sequences within this sample yield the same CDR3. The chain couples TRBV19 to TRBJ1-1; D unresolved. Between the trimmed V and J ends, which lost 4 bases and 3 bases, there was a span of 3 bases. CDR3 length: 11 residues. Germline CDR1 and CDR2: LNHDA and SQIVND (reference sequence). DNA of the CDR3: TGTGCCAGTAGTACGTACACTGAAGCTTTCTTT. Translated: CASSTYTEAFF.

V is TRBV11-1 and J is TRBJ2-5; D unresolved. This CDR3 has 13 residues. V lost 2 bases and J lost 3, with 7 bases in between. The germline gives CDR1 SGHAT, CDR2 FQDESV (reference sequence). This CDR3 reads CASSLPVEETQYF. CDR3 in DNA: TGTGCCAGCAGCTTACCCGTGGAAGAGACCCAGTACTTC.

The CDR3 DNA is TGCGCCAGCAGTGAGTGGACAGAGGGGGTCTCCGGGGAGCTGTTTTTT. Its translation is CASSEWTEGVSGELFF. The gene calls are TRBV10-1 and TRBJ2-2, with D possibly TRBD1 on 6 matching bases. This CDR3 comprises 16 residues. V was trimmed by 1 base and J by 6 bases, leaving 15 bases between them. Germline V gives CDR1 WNHNN, CDR2 SYGVQD (reference sequence).

J is TRBJ2-1 and V is TRBV4-2, with 11 bases lining up with TRBD2. Germline CDR1 is LGHNA and CDR2 is YNFKEQ. The CDR3 length is 17 residues. Trimming cost V 0 bases and J 7 bases; bases outside gene matches: 8. The CDR3 spells CASSQDVLAGDSNEQFF. CDR3 DNA: TGTGCCAGCAGCCAAGACGTACTAGCGGGAGATAGTAATGAGCAGTTCTTC.

The rearrangement joins TRBV9 to TRBJ2-3; 11 bases align to TRBD2. V gave up 3 bases and J gave up 7 bases; unmatched junction bases: 10. The CDR3 spans 16 residues. Germline CDR1 is SGDLS and CDR2 is YYNGEE. The CDR3 DNA is TGTGCCAGCAGCGCCTCGACTAGCGGGAACGGGTATACGCAGTATTTT. Its translation: CASSASTSGNGYTQYF.

The V call is TRBV4-1, the J call TRBJ2-7; D is perhaps TRBD2 (6 bases). This CDR3 comprises 15 residues. The germline CDR1 and CDR2 sequences are MGHRA and YSYEKL. V was shortened by 2 bases and J by 2 bases, with 13 bases between the two germline ends. The CDR3 here is CASSQTGSGTYEQYF. The DNA for the CDR3 is TGCGCCAGCAGCCAAACAGGTAGCGGTACCTACGAGCAGTACTTC.

The chain joins TRBV10-2 to TRBJ1-1; 8 bases are a match to TRBD1. The CDR3 contains 13 residues. Per germline, CDR1 WSHSY and CDR2 SAAADI. V lost 10 bases to trimming and J lost 4 bases; unmatched junction nucleotides: 8. DNA for the CDR3: TGCGCCACCCGGACAGGGTCAGGCACTGAAGCTTTCTTT. It is translated as CATRTGSGTEAFF.

The chain combines TRBV13 with TRBJ2-3; D is undetermined. The CDR3 is 11 residues long. Trimming took 10 bases from V and 0 from J, leaving 5 bases between them. Per the germline V gene, CDR1 is PRHDT and CDR2 is FYEKMQ (reference sequence). The CDR3 loop is CATGSTDTQYF. The CDR3 DNA reads as TGTGCCACCGGTAGCACAGATACGCAGTATTTT.

The chain uses TRBV7-9 and TRBJ2-1; 8 bases align to TRBD1. Trimming at V came to 5 bases and at J to 6 bases, leaving 12 bases not matched to a gene. The germline gives CDR1 SEHNR, CDR2 FQNEAQ (reference sequence). CDR3 length: 16 amino acids. The CDR3 reads CASSVPGTGTFNEQFF. For the CDR3, the DNA is TGTGCCAGCAGCGTTCCCGGGACAGGTACTTTCAATGAGCAGTTCTTC.

This chain's CDR3 is CASSLVGQGTYEQYF. As DNA, the CDR3 is TGTGCCAGCAGCTTGGTGGGACAGGGGACATACGAGCAGTACTTC. This rearrangement joins TRBV5-6 to TRBJ2-7; 10 bases map to TRBD1. CDR3 length equals 15 residues. V lost 0 bases to trimming and J lost 4 bases; unmatched junction nucleotides: 4. Germline V gene sequence: CDR1 SGHDT, CDR2 YYEEEE.

V usage is TRBV13 and J usage is TRBJ2-2; no clear D gene. This CDR3 is 11 amino acids long. Germline CDR1 and CDR2: PRHDT and FYEKMQ (reference sequence). The V gene lost 2 bases and the J gene lost 6 bases, with 1 base spanning the gap. This CDR3 is CASSLSGELFF. In DNA form, the CDR3 reads TGTGCCAGCAGCTTATCCGGGGAGCTGTTTTTT.

This sequence joins TRBV28 and TRBJ2-7; 12 bases line up with TRBD1. CDR1 is MDHEN and CDR2 is SYDVKM in the germline V gene. V gave up 6 bases and J gave up 3 bases; unmatched junction bases: 9. This CDR3 contains 16 residues. The CDR3 loop is CASSPPGTGGYYEQYF. In nucleotides, the CDR3 is TGTGCCAGCAGCCCGCCCGGGACAGGGGGCTACTACGAGCAGTACTTC.

The CDR3 DNA reads TGTGCCAGCAGTACGGGACAGAGACTTTATGGCTACACCTTC. Encoded protein: CASSTGQRLYGYTF. The chain links TRBV28 to TRBJ1-2, with 7 bases matching TRBD1. The J segment lost 5 bases and the V segment lost 5 bases, leaving 8 bases of the junction unmatched. Germline assignment: CDR1 MDHEN and CDR2 SYDVKM. The CDR3 is 14 residues long.